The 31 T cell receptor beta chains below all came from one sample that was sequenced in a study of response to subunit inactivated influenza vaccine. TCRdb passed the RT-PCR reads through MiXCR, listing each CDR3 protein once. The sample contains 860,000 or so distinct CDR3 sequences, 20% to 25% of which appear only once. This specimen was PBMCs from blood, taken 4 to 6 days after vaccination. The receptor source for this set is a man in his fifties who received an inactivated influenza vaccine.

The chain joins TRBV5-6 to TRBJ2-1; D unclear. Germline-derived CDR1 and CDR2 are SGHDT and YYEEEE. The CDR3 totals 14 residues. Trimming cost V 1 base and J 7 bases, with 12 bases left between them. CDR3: CASSLIQRRNEQFF. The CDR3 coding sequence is TGTGCCAGCAGCTTGATTCAGAGGCGGAATGAGCAGTTCTTC.

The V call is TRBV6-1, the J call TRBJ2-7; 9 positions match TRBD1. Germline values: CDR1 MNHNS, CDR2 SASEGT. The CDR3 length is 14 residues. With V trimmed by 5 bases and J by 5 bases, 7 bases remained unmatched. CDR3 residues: CASSQYRGLDEQYF. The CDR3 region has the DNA TGTGCCAGCAGTCAGTACAGGGGGCTTGACGAGCAGTACTTC.

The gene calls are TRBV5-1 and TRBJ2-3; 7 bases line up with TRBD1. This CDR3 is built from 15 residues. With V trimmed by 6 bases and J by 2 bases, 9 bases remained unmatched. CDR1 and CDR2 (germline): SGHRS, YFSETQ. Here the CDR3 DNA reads TGCGCCAGCACCCAGGGACAGATATCCACAGATACGCAGTATTTT. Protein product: CASTQGQISTDTQYF. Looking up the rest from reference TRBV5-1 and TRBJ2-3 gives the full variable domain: KAGVTQTPRYLIKTRGQQVTLSCSPISGHRSVSWYQQTPGQGLQFLFEYFSETQRNKGNFPGRFSGRQFSNSRSEMNVSTLELGDSALYLCASTQGQISTDTQYFGPGTRLTVL.

CDR3 DNA: TGCGCCAGCAGCTTGGCCAGACAGGGATCCCTCTACGAGCAGTACTTC. It encodes CASSLARQGSLYEQYF. The rearrangement joins TRBV5-1 to TRBJ2-7; 7 bases map to TRBD1. Germline CDR1 reads SGHRS; CDR2 reads YFSETQ. Germline trimming cut 0 bases from V and 3 bases from J; bases unmatched to any gene: 9. CDR3 length: 16 amino acids.

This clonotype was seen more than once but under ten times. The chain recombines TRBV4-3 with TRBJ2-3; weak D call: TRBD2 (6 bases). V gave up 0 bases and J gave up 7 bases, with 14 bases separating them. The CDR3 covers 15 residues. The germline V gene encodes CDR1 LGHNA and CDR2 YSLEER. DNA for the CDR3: TGCGCCAGCAGCCAAGATACGATTCGGGGGAATACGCAGTATTTT. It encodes CASSQDTIRGNTQYF.

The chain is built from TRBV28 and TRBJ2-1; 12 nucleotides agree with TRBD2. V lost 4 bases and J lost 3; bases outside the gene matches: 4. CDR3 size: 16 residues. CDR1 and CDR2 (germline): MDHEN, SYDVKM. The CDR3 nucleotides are TGTGCCAGCAGTTCCGCGACTAGCGGGGGCTACAATGAGCAGTTCTTC. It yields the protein CASSSATSGGYNEQFF.

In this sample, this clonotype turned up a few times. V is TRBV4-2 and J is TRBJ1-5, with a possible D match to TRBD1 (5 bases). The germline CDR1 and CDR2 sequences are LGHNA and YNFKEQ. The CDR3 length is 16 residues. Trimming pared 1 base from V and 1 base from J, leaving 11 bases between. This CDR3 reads CASSQASAGSNQPQHF. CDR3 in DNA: TGTGCCAGCAGCCAAGCGTCAGCAGGGAGCAATCAGCCCCAGCATTTT.

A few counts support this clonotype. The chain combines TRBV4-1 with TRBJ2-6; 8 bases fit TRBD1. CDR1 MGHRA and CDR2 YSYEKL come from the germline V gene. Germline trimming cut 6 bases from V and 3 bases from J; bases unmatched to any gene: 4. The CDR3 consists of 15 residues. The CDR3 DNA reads TGCGCCAGCAGTCAGGGGGCTAGTGGGGCCAACGTCCTGACTTTC. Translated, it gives CASSQGASGANVLTF.

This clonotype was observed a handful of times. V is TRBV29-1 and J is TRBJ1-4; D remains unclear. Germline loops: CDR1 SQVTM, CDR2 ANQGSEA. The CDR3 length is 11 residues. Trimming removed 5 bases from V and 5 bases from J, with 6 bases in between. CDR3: CSVWENEKLFF. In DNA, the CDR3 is TGCAGCGTTTGGGAGAATGAAAAACTGTTTTTT.

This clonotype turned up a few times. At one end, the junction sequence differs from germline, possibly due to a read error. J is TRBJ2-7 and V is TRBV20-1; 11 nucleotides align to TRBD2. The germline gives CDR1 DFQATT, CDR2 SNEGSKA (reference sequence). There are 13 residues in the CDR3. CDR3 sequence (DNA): TGCAGTGCTAGAGACCTGACTAGCGGGGATCCCATCTTC. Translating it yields CSARDLTSGDPIF.

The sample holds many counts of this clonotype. CDR3 in DNA: TGTGCCAGCAGCCAAAGCGGATCAGGAGCCTACGAGCAGTACTTC. It encodes CASSQSGSGAYEQYF. The V gene is TRBV7-9, the J gene TRBJ2-7; tentatively, D is TRBD2 (5 bases). V lost 5 bases and J 2 bases, leaving 16 bases between the germline ends. CDR1 and CDR2 from the germline V gene are SEHNR and FQNEAQ (reference sequence). This CDR3 comprises 15 residues. Looking up the rest from reference TRBV7-9 and TRBJ2-7 gives the full variable domain: DTGVSQNPRHKITKRGQNVTFRCDPISEHNRLYWYRQTLGQGPEFLTYFQNEAQLEKSRLLSDRFSAERPKGSFSTLEIQRTEQGDSAMYLCASSQSGSGAYEQYFGPGTRLTVT.

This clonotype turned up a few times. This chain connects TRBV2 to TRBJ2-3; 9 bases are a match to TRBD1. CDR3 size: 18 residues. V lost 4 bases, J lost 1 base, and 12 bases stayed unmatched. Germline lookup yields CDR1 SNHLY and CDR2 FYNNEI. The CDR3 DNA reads TGTGCCAGCAGTGGGTTCGGGGACAGGGTGGACGGCACAGATACGCAGTATTTT. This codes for CASSGFGDRVDGTDTQYF.

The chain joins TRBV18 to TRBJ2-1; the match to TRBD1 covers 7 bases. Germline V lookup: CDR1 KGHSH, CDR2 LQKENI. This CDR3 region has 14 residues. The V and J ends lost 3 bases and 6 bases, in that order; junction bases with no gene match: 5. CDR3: CASSPKGQANEQFF. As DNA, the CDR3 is TGTGCCAGCTCACCCAAAGGACAGGCCAATGAGCAGTTCTTC.

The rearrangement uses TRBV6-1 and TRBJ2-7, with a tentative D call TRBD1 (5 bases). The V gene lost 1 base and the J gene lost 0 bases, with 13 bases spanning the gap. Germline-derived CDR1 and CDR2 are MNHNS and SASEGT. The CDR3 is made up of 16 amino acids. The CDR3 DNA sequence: TGTGCCAGCAGTGAAGTCTGGGGCACGAGCTCCTACGAGCAGTACTTC. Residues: CASSEVWGTSSYEQYF.

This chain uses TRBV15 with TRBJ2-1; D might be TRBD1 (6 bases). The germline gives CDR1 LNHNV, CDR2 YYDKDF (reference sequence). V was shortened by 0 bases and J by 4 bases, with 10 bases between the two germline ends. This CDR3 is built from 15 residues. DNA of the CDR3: TGTGCCACCAGCAGAGATCCCGGACAGTACAATGAGCAGTTCTTC. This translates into CATSRDPGQYNEQFF. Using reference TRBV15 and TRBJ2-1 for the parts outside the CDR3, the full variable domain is DAMVIQNPRYQVTQFGKPVTLSCSQTLNHNVMYWYQQKSSQAPKLLFHYYDKDFNNEADTPDNFQSRRPNTSFCFLDIRSPGLGDTAMYLCATSRDPGQYNEQFFGPGTRLTVL.

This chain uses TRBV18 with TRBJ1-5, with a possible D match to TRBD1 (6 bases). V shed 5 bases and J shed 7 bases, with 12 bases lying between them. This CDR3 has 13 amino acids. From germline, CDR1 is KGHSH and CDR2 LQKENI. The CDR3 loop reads CASSTGSEQPQHF. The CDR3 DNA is TGTGCCAGCTCAACAGGGTCGGAGCAGCCCCAGCATTTT.

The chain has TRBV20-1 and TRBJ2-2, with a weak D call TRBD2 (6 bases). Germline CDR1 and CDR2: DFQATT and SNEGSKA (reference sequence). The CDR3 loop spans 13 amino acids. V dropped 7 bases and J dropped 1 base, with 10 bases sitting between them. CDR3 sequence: CSVEGRNTGELFF. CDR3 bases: TGCAGTGTGGAGGGGAGGAACACCGGGGAGCTGTTTTTT.

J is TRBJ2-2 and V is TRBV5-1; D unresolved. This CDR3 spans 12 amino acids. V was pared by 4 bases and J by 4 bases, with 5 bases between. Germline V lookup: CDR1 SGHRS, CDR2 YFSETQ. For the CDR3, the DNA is TGCGCCAGCAGCGCCTTCACCGGGGAGCTGTTTTTT. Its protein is CASSAFTGELFF.

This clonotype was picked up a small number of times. CDR3 region: CASSSDREEGLAGDLAYEQYF. The CDR3 region has the DNA TGTGCCAGCAGTTCAGACAGGGAAGAGGGACTAGCGGGAGATTTGGCCTACGAGCAGTACTTC. The V gene is TRBV12-3 or TRBV12-4, the J gene TRBJ2-7, with TRBD2 identical over 14 bases. This CDR3 comprises 21 residues. The V gene end was trimmed by 4 bases and the J gene end by 2 bases; junction bases not matched to a gene: 19.

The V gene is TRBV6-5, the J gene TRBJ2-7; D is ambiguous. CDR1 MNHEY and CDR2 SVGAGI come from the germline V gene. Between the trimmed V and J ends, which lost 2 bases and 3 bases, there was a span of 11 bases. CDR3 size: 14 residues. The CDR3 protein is CASSYRVGNYEQYF. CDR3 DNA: TGTGCCAGCAGTTACAGGGTAGGGAACTACGAGCAGTACTTC.

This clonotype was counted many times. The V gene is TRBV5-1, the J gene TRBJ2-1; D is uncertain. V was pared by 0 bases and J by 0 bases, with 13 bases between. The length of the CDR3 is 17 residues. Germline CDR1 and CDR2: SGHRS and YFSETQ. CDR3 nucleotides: TGCGCCAGCAGCTTGGGGATGTCCCGGGTCTCCTACAATGAGCAGTTCTTC. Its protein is CASSLGMSRVSYNEQFF.

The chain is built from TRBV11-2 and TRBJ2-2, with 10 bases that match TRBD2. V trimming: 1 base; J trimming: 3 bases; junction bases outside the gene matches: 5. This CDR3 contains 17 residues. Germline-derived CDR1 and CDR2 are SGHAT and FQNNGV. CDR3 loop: CASSLGGTSAYTGELFF. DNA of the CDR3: TGTGCCAGCAGCTTAGGAGGGACTAGCGCCTACACCGGGGAGCTGTTTTTT.

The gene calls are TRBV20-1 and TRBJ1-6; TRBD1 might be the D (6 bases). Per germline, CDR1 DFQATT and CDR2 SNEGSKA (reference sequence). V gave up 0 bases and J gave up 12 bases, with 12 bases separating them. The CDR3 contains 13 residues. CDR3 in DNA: TGCAGTGCTAGAGATAGGGGGGGGCAACCCCTCCACTTT. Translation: CSARDRGGQPLHF.

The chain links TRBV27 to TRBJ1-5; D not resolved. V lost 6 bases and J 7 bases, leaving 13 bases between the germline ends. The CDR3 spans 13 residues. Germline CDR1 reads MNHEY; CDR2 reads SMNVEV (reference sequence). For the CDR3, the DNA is TGTGCCAGCAGCCAAAGGTGGTTCCAGCCCCAGCATTTT. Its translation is CASSQRWFQPQHF.

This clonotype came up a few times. CDR3 coding DNA: TGCGCCAGCAGCCAAGATCTTCGGCGGGGGGGACCAGATACGCAGTATTTT. This encodes CASSQDLRRGGPDTQYF. The chain is built from TRBV4-3 and TRBJ2-3; TRBD2 matches 9 bases. The V and J ends lost 0 bases and 4 bases, in that order; junction bases with no gene match: 8. The CDR3 is 17 residues long. Germline CDR1 LGHNA, CDR2 YSLEER.

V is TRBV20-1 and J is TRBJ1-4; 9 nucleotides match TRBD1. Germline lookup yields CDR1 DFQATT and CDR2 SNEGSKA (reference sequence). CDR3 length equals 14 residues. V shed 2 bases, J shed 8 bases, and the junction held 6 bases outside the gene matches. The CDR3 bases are TGCAGTGCTAGATCCGGGACAGGGAGGGAAAAACTGTTTTTT. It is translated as CSARSGTGREKLFF.

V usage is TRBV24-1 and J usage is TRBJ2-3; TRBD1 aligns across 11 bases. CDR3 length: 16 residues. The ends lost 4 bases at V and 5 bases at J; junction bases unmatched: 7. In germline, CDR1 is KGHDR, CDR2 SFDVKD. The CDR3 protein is CATSDRGQGVKDTQYF. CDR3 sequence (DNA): TGTGCCACCAGTGACCGGGGACAGGGGGTTAAAGATACGCAGTATTTT.

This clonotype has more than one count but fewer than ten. CDR3 residues: CSVLGLALTYEQYF. The CDR3, as DNA: TGCAGCGTCCTAGGACTAGCGCTAACCTACGAGCAGTACTTC. V and J are TRBV29-1 and TRBJ2-7; 9 positions agree with TRBD2. This CDR3 comprises 14 residues. J was trimmed by 2 bases and V by 6 bases; bases with no gene match: 8. Germline CDR1 is SQVTM and CDR2 is ANQGSEA.

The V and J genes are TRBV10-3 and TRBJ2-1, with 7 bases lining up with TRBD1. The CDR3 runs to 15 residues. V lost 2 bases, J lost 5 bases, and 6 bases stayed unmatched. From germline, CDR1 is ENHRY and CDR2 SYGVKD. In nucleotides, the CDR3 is TGTGCCATCAGTGAGGCCGACAGGGACAACAATGAGCAGTTCTTC. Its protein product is CAISEADRDNNEQFF.

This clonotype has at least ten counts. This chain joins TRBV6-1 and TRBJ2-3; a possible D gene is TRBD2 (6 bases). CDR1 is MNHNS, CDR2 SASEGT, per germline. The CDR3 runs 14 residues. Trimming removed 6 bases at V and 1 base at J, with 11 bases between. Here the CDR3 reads CASRQPSGTDTQYF. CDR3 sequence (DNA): TGTGCCAGCAGACAACCTAGCGGCACAGATACGCAGTATTTT.

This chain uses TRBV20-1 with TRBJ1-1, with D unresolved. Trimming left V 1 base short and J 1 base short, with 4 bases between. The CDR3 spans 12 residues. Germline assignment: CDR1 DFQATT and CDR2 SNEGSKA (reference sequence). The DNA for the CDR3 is TGCAGTGCTAGAGCAGGGAACACTGAAGCTTTCTTT. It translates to CSARAGNTEAFF.